The next 20 T cell receptor beta chains were all read from a single sample in a study of blood T cell repertoires in COVID-19. Method: immunoSEQ multiplex PCR; TCRdb's copy keeps in-frame clones and lacks some. The table has 70,000 or so clones, around 78% seen once. The sample taken for sequencing was peripheral blood. Receptor source: a human donor in a cohort sampled during active COVID-19.

The V call is TRBV6-2 or TRBV6-3, the J call TRBJ1-2; 7 nucleotides align to TRBD1. The CDR3 loop spans 15 amino acids. V trimming: 2 bases; J trimming: 4 bases; junction bases outside the gene matches: 7. Per germline, CDR1 MNHEY and CDR2 SVGEGT. Here the CDR3 DNA reads TGTGCCAGCAGTTACACCCGACAGGGAAGCTATGGCTACACCTTC. Amino acid sequence: CASSYTRQGSYGYTF.

The V gene is TRBV7-8, the J gene TRBJ2-7; no clear D gene. V was trimmed by 1 base and J by 0 bases, leaving 7 bases between them. The CDR3 sequence is 14 residues long. Germline assignment: CDR1 SGHVS and CDR2 FQNEAQ. CDR3 nucleotides: TGTGCCAGCAGCTTAGAACCAGGCTCCTACGAGCAGTACTTC. Translation: CASSLEPGSYEQYF.

The V call is TRBV5-8, the J call TRBJ1-5; a weak D match, TRBD1 (6 bases). Looked up from germline, CDR1 is SGHTS and CDR2 is YDEGEE. Between the trimmed V and J ends, which lost 3 bases and 1 base, there was a span of 8 bases. This CDR3 is built from 14 residues. The CDR3 bases are TGTGCCAGCAGCTCGGGACAAAGCAATCAGCCCCAGCATTTT. The encoded protein is CASSSGQSNQPQHF.

This sequence joins TRBV9 and TRBJ2-3; 9 bases align to TRBD2. Germline V CDR1 and CDR2: SGDLS, YYNGEE. This CDR3 is 16 amino acids long. V lost 4 bases and J lost 4; bases outside the gene matches: 10. CDR3 protein: CASSSTGREGADTQYF. The CDR3 nucleotides are TGTGCCAGCAGCTCGACCGGGCGGGAGGGGGCAGATACGCAGTATTTT.

The rearrangement joins TRBV5-6 to TRBJ2-5; 12 positions match TRBD2. The V segment lost 1 base and the J segment 5 bases; nucleotides outside the gene matches: 6. The CDR3 is 16 amino acids. CDR1 is SGHDT, CDR2 YYEEEE, per germline. The CDR3: CASSLRGTSGGETQYF. CDR3 nucleotide sequence: TGTGCCAGCAGCTTGCGGGGAACTAGCGGGGGGGAGACCCAGTACTTC.

V and J are TRBV11-2 and TRBJ2-5; perhaps TRBD2 as D (5 bases). CDR3 length: 15 amino acids. Trimming stripped 4 bases from V and 1 base from J, with 13 bases between. Germline V gives CDR1 SGHAT, CDR2 FQNNGV. CDR3 sequence reads: CASSSLSGIQETQYF. DNA for the CDR3: TGTGCCAGCAGCTCCCTCTCCGGGATCCAAGAGACCCAGTACTTC.

The V call is TRBV7-2, the J call TRBJ1-2; 8 bases fit TRBD1. J lost 0 bases, V lost 6 bases, and 12 bases had no gene match. The CDR3 has 17 amino acids. Germline CDR1 is SGHTA and CDR2 is FQGNSA. CDR3 coding DNA: TGTGCCAGCAGTCTTCACCAGACAGGGGCATCTAACTATGGCTACACCTTC. Translating it yields CASSLHQTGASNYGYTF.

The chain combines TRBV5-8 with TRBJ1-3; perhaps TRBD1 as D (5 bases). Germline V gives CDR1 SGHTS, CDR2 YDEGEE. The CDR3 extends over 13 amino acids. The V and J ends lost 5 bases and 4 bases respectively, with 10 bases between them. The CDR3 DNA reads TGTGCCAGCAGGCCCCGGACAGGAAACACCATATATTTT. Amino acid sequence: CASRPRTGNTIYF.

The CDR3 nucleotides read TGTGCCAGCAGGGCAACAGGGGCCGGGACTGAAGCTTTCTTT. This codes for CASRATGAGTEAFF. V usage is TRBV6-5 and J usage is TRBJ1-1, with 7 bases that match TRBD1. This CDR3 comprises 14 residues. Germline V CDR1 and CDR2: MNHEY, SVGAGI. V shed 6 bases, J shed 5 bases, and the junction held 9 bases outside the gene matches.

This rearrangement joins TRBV19 to TRBJ1-2; D unclear. V was cut by 3 bases and J by 3 bases, with 8 bases left in between. The CDR3 loop spans 13 amino acids. From germline, CDR1 is LNHDA and CDR2 SQIVND (reference sequence). The CDR3 is CASSINRYYGYTF. CDR3 coding DNA: TGTGCCAGTAGTATTAACAGATACTATGGCTACACCTTC.

V usage is TRBV5-1 and J usage is TRBJ2-7; TRBD2 is a possible D gene (7 bases). In germline, CDR1 is SGHRS, CDR2 YFSETQ. The CDR3 has 15 residues. The V gene lost 4 bases and the J gene lost 3 bases, with 17 bases spanning the gap. This CDR3 reads CASSPGGGNGYEQYF. The CDR3 coding sequence is TGCGCCAGCAGCCCGGGGGGCGGGAATGGCTACGAGCAGTACTTC.

This clone has just one count. The chain employs TRBV5-6 and TRBJ2-6; possible D gene TRBD1, 5 bases. The V and J ends lost 0 bases and 2 bases respectively, with 6 bases between them. Germline V CDR1 and CDR2: SGHDT, YYEEEE. The CDR3 is 15 residues long. In DNA form, the CDR3 reads TGTGCCAGCAGCTTGGAGGGGACTGGGGCCAACGTCCTGACTTTC. This codes for CASSLEGTGANVLTF. Filled out from reference TRBV5-6 and TRBJ2-6, the complete variable domain reads DAGVTQSPTHLIKTRGQQVTLRCSPKSGHDTVSWYQQALGQGPQFIFQYYEEEERQRGNFPDRFSGHQFPNYSSELNVNALLLGDSALYLCASSLEGTGANVLTFGAGSRLTVL.

J is TRBJ2-2 and V is TRBV30, with 8 bases that match TRBD2. CDR3 length: 14 amino acids. The V segment lost 0 bases and the J segment 7 bases; nucleotides outside the gene matches: 4. In germline, CDR1 is GTSNPN, CDR2 SVGIG (reference sequence). The chain's CDR3 is CAWSVAGAIGELFF. The CDR3 DNA sequence: TGTGCCTGGAGTGTAGCGGGAGCGATCGGGGAGCTGTTTTTT.

This clone was counted between two and nine times. This chain links TRBV10-1 with TRBJ1-1, with 8 bases lining up with TRBD1. Germline lookup yields CDR1 WNHNN and CDR2 SYGVQD (reference sequence). The CDR3 extends over 13 amino acids. V was clipped by 5 bases and J by 5 bases; unmatched bases: 4. The DNA of the CDR3 is TGCGCCAGCAGTCGACAGGGGTCGACTGAAGCTTTCTTT. This gives the protein CASSRQGSTEAFF.

This chain uses TRBV10-3 with TRBJ2-7, with 10 bases matching TRBD1. Germline-derived CDR1 and CDR2 are ENHRY and SYGVKD. With V trimmed by 3 bases and J by 0 bases, 5 bases remained unmatched. The CDR3 spans 16 residues. In DNA form, the CDR3 reads TGTGCCATCAGTGAATGGGGACAGGGGAGCTCCTACGAGCAGTACTTC. Protein: CAISEWGQGSSYEQYF.

The V gene is TRBV30, the J gene TRBJ2-6; 7 bases map to TRBD1. The CDR3 loop spans 16 amino acids. The V gene's germline CDR1 is GTSNPN and CDR2 SVGIG (reference sequence). V lost 6 bases to trimming and J lost 2 bases; unmatched junction nucleotides: 10. The CDR3 region has the DNA TGTGCCTGCACAGGGGCCCTGGATACTGGGGCCAACGTCCTGACTTTC. Encoded protein: CACTGALDTGANVLTF.

The J gene is TRBJ2-2, the V gene TRBV28, with TRBD2 matching over 7 bases. Trimming cost V 6 bases and J 1 base; bases outside gene matches: 2. The CDR3 sequence is 14 residues long. Germline loops: CDR1 MDHEN, CDR2 SYDVKM. CDR3 sequence: CASRRTRNTGELFF. The CDR3 DNA follows: TGTGCCAGCAGGCGGACTAGGAACACCGGGGAGCTGTTTTTT.

This sequence joins TRBV28 and TRBJ1-4; the D is unclear. Trimming removed 1 base at V and 5 bases at J, with 2 bases between. The CDR3 has 12 amino acids. The V gene's germline CDR1 is MDHEN and CDR2 SYDVKM. DNA of the CDR3: TGTGCCAGCAGTTTATCGAATGAAAAACTGTTTTTT. Its protein is CASSLSNEKLFF. Based on the CDR3 plus reference TRBV28 and TRBJ1-4, the full variable domain is DVKVTQSSRYLVKRTGEKVFLECVQDMDHENMFWYRQDPGLGLRLIYFSYDVKMKEKGDIPEGYSVSREKKERFSLILESASTNQTSMYLCASSLSNEKLFFGSGTQLSVL.

This clone was seen a few times. CDR3 region: CASTSLGSYNEQFF. CDR3 DNA sequence: TGTGCCAGCACTTCACTAGGCTCCTACAATGAGCAGTTCTTC. The chain is built from TRBV19 and TRBJ2-1, with a tentative D call TRBD2 (5 bases). The germline V and J ends were trimmed by 9 bases and 0 bases, with 12 bases remaining between them. The CDR3 contains 14 residues. Germline CDR1 and CDR2: LNHDA and SQIVND (reference sequence).

V is TRBV6-1 and J is TRBJ2-6, with 8 bases that match TRBD1. Germline V gene lookup returns CDR1 MNHNS and CDR2 SASEGT. The ends lost 3 bases at V and 2 bases at J; junction bases unmatched: 9. This CDR3 is 18 amino acids long. The CDR3 is CASSEGTGPNAGANVLTF. For the CDR3, the DNA is TGTGCCAGCAGTGAGGGGACAGGTCCAAACGCTGGGGCCAACGTCCTGACTTTC.